This TCR beta chain comes out of a study of spatial heterogeneity in lung cancer. Study findings and constraints: The appearance of ubiquitous expanded tumor TCRs in blood was greater at resection than follow-up.

One entry per CDR3 protein, called by TCRdb with MiXCR from the 5' RACE reads. The sample has around 1,700 distinct CDR3 sequences, about 25% seen once; the top ten hold roughly 50%. Described time point: sample taken at primary tumor resection. Sequencing was performed on whole RNA extracted from tumor and nontumor lung tissue, or from frozen PBMC, and the material was left unsorted. The donor population consisted of some 67 patients with untreated, early-stage non-small cell lung cancer. Germline CDR1 is WNHNN and CDR2 is SYGVQD (reference sequence). Trimming cost V 5 bases and J 3 bases, with 11 bases left between them. The CDR3 loop spans 13 amino acids. Concerning this clonotype itself: Its antigen remains unknown.

The sample here was PBMCs, taken at surgery. The TCR was taken from a male donor with early-stage non-small cell lung cancer. This chain connects TRBV10-1 to TRBJ2-7; D ambiguous. CDR3 DNA sequence: TGCGCCAGCAGTAGGGCAGTCGGCTACGAGCAGTACTTC. Translating gives CASSRAVGYEQYF.